This T cell receptor beta chain is drawn from a study of T cell responses to AZD1222 COVID-19 vaccine. The data were produced by immunoSEQ multiplex PCR, yet TCRdb's version contains in-frame clones alone and is incomplete. The sample carries over 90,000 clones, around 87% recorded once. V shed 4 bases and J shed 4 bases, with 11 bases lying between them. This CDR3 is 13 amino acids long. Germline V gives CDR1 SGDLS, CDR2 YYNGEE. This clone is a singleton in its sample. Sample: peripheral blood, taken 28 days after the second AZD1222 dose. The chain is built from TRBV9 and TRBJ2-5; D may be TRBD1 or TRBD2 (6 bases each). This receptor was identified in an adult who received the AZD1222 COVID-19 vaccine. In DNA form, the CDR3 reads TGTGCCAGCAGCCTACCGGGGGCAGAGACCCAGTACTTC. Amino acid sequence: CASSLPGAETQYF.